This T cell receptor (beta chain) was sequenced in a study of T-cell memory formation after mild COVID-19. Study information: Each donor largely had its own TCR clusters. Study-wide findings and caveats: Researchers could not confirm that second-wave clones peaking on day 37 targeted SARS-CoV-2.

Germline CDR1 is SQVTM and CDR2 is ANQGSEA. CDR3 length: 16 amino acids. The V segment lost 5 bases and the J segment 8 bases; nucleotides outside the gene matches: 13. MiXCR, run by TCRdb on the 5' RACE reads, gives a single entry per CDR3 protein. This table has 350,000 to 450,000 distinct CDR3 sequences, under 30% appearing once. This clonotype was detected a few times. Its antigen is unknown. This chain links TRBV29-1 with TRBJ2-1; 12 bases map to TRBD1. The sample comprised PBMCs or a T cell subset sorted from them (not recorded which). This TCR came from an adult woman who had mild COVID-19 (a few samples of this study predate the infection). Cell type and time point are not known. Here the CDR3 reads CSVSPDGTGGMYEQFF. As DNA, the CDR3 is TGCAGCGTTTCCCCGGATGGGACAGGGGGCATGTATGAGCAGTTCTTC.